Listed below are T cell receptor beta chains from one sample, sequenced in a study of T cell responses to AZD1222 COVID-19 vaccine. Some clones are missing from TCRdb's copy, which holds only in-frame ones; the method was immunoSEQ multiplex PCR. The sample holds about 140,000 clones, more than 85% seen once. Material: peripheral blood, obtained 28 days after the second AZD1222 dose. Receptors originate from an adult who received the AZD1222 COVID-19 vaccine. Each CDR3 is given with its conserved first and last residue. Fields, in order: clone size, D gene, V gene, J gene, CDR3 protein, CDR3 DNA. The D gene is left open where the match is weak. Clone size is given for some rows only: seen once, a few or many times, or a class if the clone is expanded.

abundance: once; d_gene: -; v_gene: TRBV15; j_gene: TRBJ2-3; CDR3aa: CATSQGISSGSTDTQYF; CDR3nt: TGTGCCACCAGCCAGGGCATTAGTAGCGGCTCCACAGATACGCAGTATTTT
abundance: -; d_gene: TRBD1; v_gene: TRBV28; j_gene: TRBJ1-5; CDR3aa: CASRSLAGTGIISPQHF; CDR3nt: TGTGCCAGCAGATCCCTGGCCGGGACAGGGATAATCTCGCCTCAGCATTTT
abundance: -; d_gene: -; v_gene: TRBV19; j_gene: TRBJ1-4; CDR3aa: CASSLGQYPTNEKLFF; CDR3nt: TGTGCCAGTAGTCTCGGACAGTATCCCACTAATGAAAAACTGTTTTTT
abundance: -; d_gene: TRBD2; v_gene: TRBV18; j_gene: TRBJ2-7; CDR3aa: CASSPGTSGRSSYEQYF; CDR3nt: TGTGCCAGCTCGCCCGGGACTAGCGGGAGGAGCTCCTACGAGCAGTACTTC
abundance: -; d_gene: -; v_gene: TRBV24-1; j_gene: TRBJ2-7; CDR3aa: CATLGLSYEQYF; CDR3nt: TGTGCCACCCTCGGACTCTCCTACGAGCAGTACTTC
abundance: -; d_gene: -; v_gene: TRBV7-2; j_gene: TRBJ2-5; CDR3aa: CASSLVILPRETQYF; CDR3nt: TGTGCCAGCAGCTTAGTTATACTACCTAGAGAGACCCAGTACTTC
abundance: -; d_gene: -; v_gene: TRBV4-3; j_gene: TRBJ1-2; CDR3aa: CASSQGIGGTDGYTF; CDR3nt: TGCGCCAGCAGCCAAGGGATAGGGGGAACGGATGGCTACACCTTC
abundance: -; d_gene: -; v_gene: TRBV5-1; j_gene: TRBJ1-4; CDR3aa: CASSLGDNEKLFF; CDR3nt: TGCGCCAGCAGCTTAGGAGATAATGAAAAACTGTTTTTT
abundance: -; d_gene: TRBD1; v_gene: TRBV5-4; j_gene: TRBJ2-7; CDR3aa: CASSPTGGEDEQYF; CDR3nt: TGTGCCAGCAGCCCTACAGGGGGAGAAGACGAGCAGTACTTC
abundance: -; d_gene: TRBD1; v_gene: TRBV15; j_gene: TRBJ2-7; CDR3aa: CATSRVKLGTGNYEQYF; CDR3nt: TGTGCCACCAGCAGAGTTAAACTCGGGACAGGGAACTACGAGCAGTACTTC
abundance: -; d_gene: TRBD1; v_gene: TRBV7-2; j_gene: TRBJ2-2; CDR3aa: CASSSRTGAGELFF; CDR3nt: TGTGCCAGCAGCTCCCGGACAGGGGCCGGGGAGCTGTTTTTT
abundance: few; d_gene: -; v_gene: TRBV6-2/TRBV6-3; j_gene: TRBJ1-1; CDR3aa: CASSYSWDTEAFF; CDR3nt: TGTGCCAGCAGTTACTCGTGGGACACTGAAGCTTTCTTT
abundance: -; d_gene: -; v_gene: TRBV6-1; j_gene: TRBJ2-7; CDR3aa: CASSESGVDLYEQYF; CDR3nt: TGTGCCAGCAGTGAAAGTGGGGTGGATCTCTACGAGCAGTACTTC
abundance: few; d_gene: -; v_gene: TRBV19; j_gene: TRBJ2-7; CDR3aa: CASSIDRQNGEQYF; CDR3nt: TGTGCCAGTAGTATAGATCGGCAGAACGGCGAGCAGTACTTC
abundance: -; d_gene: -; v_gene: TRBV3-1/TRBV3-2; j_gene: TRBJ1-2; CDR3aa: CASSLQGGYTF; CDR3nt: TGTGCCAGCAGCCTCCAGGGTGGCTACACCTTC
abundance: -; d_gene: TRBD2; v_gene: TRBV7-3; j_gene: TRBJ2-7; CDR3aa: CASSLSPSGLYEQYF; CDR3nt: TGTGCCAGCAGCTTAAGCCCTAGCGGCCTCTACGAGCAGTACTTC
abundance: -; d_gene: TRBD1; v_gene: TRBV7-3; j_gene: TRBJ2-5; CDR3aa: CASSEAGTGSETQYF; CDR3nt: TGTGCCAGCAGCGAGGCCGGGACAGGGTCGGAGACCCAGTACTTC
abundance: once; d_gene: TRBD1; v_gene: TRBV6-5; j_gene: TRBJ2-2; CDR3aa: CASSYATGGNTGELFF; CDR3nt: TGTGCCAGCAGTTACGCGACAGGGGGAAACACCGGGGAGCTGTTTTTT
abundance: -; d_gene: -; v_gene: TRBV18; j_gene: TRBJ1-4; CDR3aa: CASSPPGGIGTNEKLFF; CDR3nt: TGTGCCAGCTCACCTCCCGGGGGAATAGGGACTAATGAAAAACTGTTTTTT
abundance: -; d_gene: -; v_gene: TRBV27; j_gene: TRBJ1-6; CDR3aa: CASSRPNSPLHF; CDR3nt: TGTGCCAGCAGTCGACCAAATTCACCCCTCCACTTT
abundance: few; d_gene: TRBD1; v_gene: TRBV2; j_gene: TRBJ1-2; CDR3aa: CASSFTGGYGYTF; CDR3nt: TGTGCCAGCAGTTTTACAGGGGGTTATGGCTACACCTTC
abundance: -; d_gene: -; v_gene: TRBV7-2; j_gene: TRBJ2-7; CDR3aa: CASNSGRKFYEQYF; CDR3nt: TGTGCCAGCAACTCGGGACGGAAATTCTACGAGCAGTACTTC
abundance: -; d_gene: TRBD2; v_gene: TRBV6-5; j_gene: TRBJ2-1; CDR3aa: CASRSGTSPQFF; CDR3nt: TGTGCCAGCAGATCCGGGACTAGCCCACAGTTCTTC
abundance: -; d_gene: -; v_gene: TRBV7-8; j_gene: TRBJ2-1; CDR3aa: CASSLEHTGRLTYNEQFF; CDR3nt: TGTGCCAGCAGCTTAGAACATACGGGCAGACTTACCTACAATGAGCAGTTCTTC
abundance: -; d_gene: TRBD2; v_gene: TRBV6-5; j_gene: TRBJ2-1; CDR3aa: CASRGGGSYNEQFF; CDR3nt: TGTGCCAGCAGAGGCGGGGGGTCTTACAATGAGCAGTTCTTC
abundance: once; d_gene: TRBD2; v_gene: TRBV27; j_gene: TRBJ2-1; CDR3aa: CASSLQLAGDGDEQFF; CDR3nt: TGTGCCAGCAGTTTACAACTAGCGGGAGATGGGGATGAGCAGTTCTTC
abundance: once; d_gene: TRBD2; v_gene: TRBV6-9; j_gene: TRBJ2-7; CDR3aa: CASSSYGGETESPPYEQYF; CDR3nt: TGTGCCAGCAGCTCATACGGGGGGGAGACTGAATCGCCCCCATACGAGCAGTACTTC
abundance: -; d_gene: TRBD1; v_gene: TRBV4-2; j_gene: TRBJ2-1; CDR3aa: CASSLSPGTVNEQFF; CDR3nt: TGTGCCAGCAGCCTATCCCCCGGGACAGTTAATGAGCAGTTCTTC
abundance: -; d_gene: -; v_gene: TRBV3-1/TRBV3-2; j_gene: TRBJ1-4; CDR3aa: CAIGVSVREKLFF; CDR3nt: TGTGCCATTGGTGTGAGCGTGCGGGAAAAACTGTTTTTT
abundance: -; d_gene: -; v_gene: TRBV7-9; j_gene: TRBJ1-3; CDR3aa: CASSLKMNGIYF; CDR3nt: TGTGCCAGCAGCTTAAAGATGAACGGCATATATTTT
abundance: -; d_gene: -; v_gene: TRBV11-3; j_gene: TRBJ2-7; CDR3aa: CASSPHRSSYEQYF; CDR3nt: TGTGCCAGCAGCCCCCATCGATCCTCCTACGAGCAGTACTTC
abundance: -; d_gene: -; v_gene: TRBV29-1; j_gene: TRBJ1-2; CDR3aa: CSVLRLAGTEGYTF; CDR3nt: TGCAGCGTTCTGCGTCTGGCAGGGACGGAGGGCTACACCTTC
abundance: -; d_gene: -; v_gene: TRBV18; j_gene: TRBJ1-5; CDR3aa: CASSQLQGQPQHF; CDR3nt: TGTGCCAGCTCACAACTACAGGGCCAGCCCCAGCATTTT
abundance: once; d_gene: -; v_gene: TRBV19; j_gene: TRBJ2-4; CDR3aa: CASSSREGGSGYF; CDR3nt: TGTGCCAGTAGTTCCCGAGAGGGGGGCAGCGGCTACTTC
abundance: -; d_gene: -; v_gene: TRBV7-9; j_gene: TRBJ2-3; CDR3aa: CASSTDSSYSQYF; CDR3nt: TGTGCCAGCAGCACGGACAGTAGTTACTCGCAGTATTTT
abundance: -; d_gene: -; v_gene: TRBV6-5; j_gene: TRBJ1-2; CDR3aa: CASSRGPQTNYGYTF; CDR3nt: TGTGCCAGCAGCAGAGGGCCCCAGACTAACTATGGCTACACCTTC
abundance: -; d_gene: TRBD1; v_gene: TRBV5-4; j_gene: TRBJ1-3; CDR3aa: CASSLPGTAGNTIYF; CDR3nt: TGTGCCAGCAGCTTGCCCGGGACAGCTGGAAACACCATATATTTT
abundance: -; d_gene: -; v_gene: TRBV7-3; j_gene: TRBJ1-5; CDR3aa: CASSTRGGPANSNQPQHF; CDR3nt: TGTGCCAGCAGCACCCGGGGAGGTCCCGCAAATAGCAATCAGCCCCAGCATTTT
abundance: -; d_gene: -; v_gene: TRBV6-2/TRBV6-3; j_gene: TRBJ1-2; CDR3aa: CASSYGRIYGYTF; CDR3nt: TGTGCCAGCAGTTACGGCCGTATCTATGGCTACACCTTC
abundance: -; d_gene: -; v_gene: TRBV7-6; j_gene: TRBJ2-1; CDR3aa: CASTLQGEQFF; CDR3nt: TGTGCCTCAACGTTACAGGGTGAGCAGTTCTTC
abundance: medium-sized; d_gene: TRBD1; v_gene: TRBV10-3; j_gene: TRBJ2-5; CDR3aa: CAPTLSGGRETQYF; CDR3nt: TGTGCCCCAACACTCTCAGGGGGCCGAGAGACCCAGTACTTC
abundance: -; d_gene: -; v_gene: TRBV5-5; j_gene: TRBJ2-7; CDR3aa: CASSLYPRYEQYF; CDR3nt: TGTGCCAGCAGCTTGTACCCCCGTTACGAGCAGTACTTC
abundance: -; d_gene: -; v_gene: TRBV28; j_gene: TRBJ1-5; CDR3aa: CASSLSHNQPQHF; CDR3nt: TGTGCCAGCAGTTTAAGCCATAATCAGCCCCAGCATTTT
abundance: -; d_gene: -; v_gene: TRBV2; j_gene: TRBJ2-2; CDR3aa: CASSIRGYTGELFF; CDR3nt: TGTGCCAGCAGTATCAGGGGATACACCGGGGAGCTGTTTTTT
abundance: -; d_gene: TRBD2; v_gene: TRBV7-2; j_gene: TRBJ2-5; CDR3aa: CASSSSLGGRGGTQYF; CDR3nt: TGTGCCAGCAGCTCGTCATTAGGCGGGAGGGGTGGGACCCAGTACTTC
abundance: -; d_gene: -; v_gene: TRBV24-1; j_gene: TRBJ2-3; CDR3aa: CATSGLSTDTQYF; CDR3nt: TGTGCCACCAGTGGCCTCTCCACAGATACGCAGTATTTT
abundance: -; d_gene: -; v_gene: TRBV6-2/TRBV6-3; j_gene: TRBJ2-1; CDR3aa: CASSLLLAEQFF; CDR3nt: TGTGCCAGCAGTCTTCTCCTAGCTGAGCAGTTCTTC
abundance: -; d_gene: -; v_gene: TRBV9; j_gene: TRBJ1-4; CDR3aa: CASSVEGEKLFF; CDR3nt: TGTGCCAGCAGCGTAGAAGGGGAAAAACTGTTTTTT
abundance: -; d_gene: -; v_gene: TRBV27; j_gene: TRBJ1-4; CDR3aa: CASSDMWVRGKLFF; CDR3nt: TGTGCCAGCAGTGATATGTGGGTACGGGGGAAACTGTTTTTT
abundance: -; d_gene: TRBD2; v_gene: TRBV7-2; j_gene: TRBJ2-3; CDR3aa: CASSRGTSGYTDTQYF; CDR3nt: TGTGCCAGCAGCCGGGGGACTAGCGGGTACACAGATACGCAGTATTTT
abundance: -; d_gene: TRBD1; v_gene: TRBV4-3; j_gene: TRBJ2-7; CDR3aa: CASSQPGQGYNEQYF; CDR3nt: TGCGCCAGCAGCCAGCCCGGACAGGGGTACAACGAGCAGTACTTC
abundance: -; d_gene: TRBD1; v_gene: TRBV6-5; j_gene: TRBJ1-2; CDR3aa: CASSYWTGSEIVTF; CDR3nt: TGTGCCAGCAGTTACTGGACAGGGTCAGAAATCGTCACCTTC
abundance: -; d_gene: -; v_gene: TRBV3-1/TRBV3-2; j_gene: TRBJ1-2; CDR3aa: CASTSISGSGYTF; CDR3nt: TGTGCCAGCACGTCGATTTCAGGGAGCGGCTACACCTTC
abundance: -; d_gene: TRBD2; v_gene: TRBV7-8; j_gene: TRBJ2-3; CDR3aa: CALGLAGADTQYF; CDR3nt: TGTGCCCTTGGACTAGCGGGAGCAGATACGCAGTATTTT
abundance: -; d_gene: -; v_gene: TRBV7-9; j_gene: TRBJ1-1; CDR3aa: CASSLNAVMNTEAFF; CDR3nt: TGTGCCAGCAGCTTAAATGCGGTAATGAACACTGAAGCTTTCTTT
abundance: -; d_gene: -; v_gene: TRBV12-3/TRBV12-4; j_gene: TRBJ1-4; CDR3aa: CASRSDQEKLFF; CDR3nt: TGTGCCAGCAGATCCGACCAGGAGAAACTGTTTTTT
abundance: -; d_gene: -; v_gene: TRBV27; j_gene: TRBJ2-1; CDR3aa: CASSFGNEQFF; CDR3nt: TGTGCCAGCAGTTTTGGCAATGAGCAGTTCTTC
abundance: -; d_gene: -; v_gene: TRBV27; j_gene: TRBJ1-5; CDR3aa: CASSLGAGDQPQHF; CDR3nt: TGTGCCAGCAGTTTAGGGGCAGGGGATCAGCCCCAGCATTTT
abundance: -; d_gene: -; v_gene: TRBV10-3; j_gene: TRBJ1-1; CDR3aa: CAISDEGRDTEAFF; CDR3nt: TGTGCCATCAGTGATGAGGGTCGCGACACTGAAGCTTTCTTT